This TCR beta chain was recovered during a study of cytomegalovirus exposure and HLA in healthy donors. Study-wide points: Several top significant clusters appeared, in a later analysis, to be linked to common viral pathogens.

The germline CDR1 and CDR2 sequences are SNHLY and FYNNEI. Trimming pared 6 bases from V and 2 bases from J, leaving 10 bases between. This CDR3 is built from 14 residues. The primer mix had 60 Vbeta and 13 Jbeta primers. Sequencing used immunoSEQ multiplex PCR; TCRdb keeps in-frame clones, though not all of them. This table has around 210,000 clones, around 83% appearing once. Comment on this clone: Its antigen is as yet unknown.

Whereas donors were nominally healthy upon sampling, unrecorded immune exposures were probable. The source of this sequence is a girl aged 2 to 9 in good health and CMV-seronegative. The chain is built from TRBV2 and TRBJ2-2; D possibly corresponds to TRBD2 (6 bases). The source material was PBMCs. Here the CDR3 DNA reads TGTGCCAGCAGCAGGGAGGTAAACACCGGGGAGCTGTTTTTT. Protein product: CASSREVNTGELFF.